The 20 T cell receptor beta chains given below trace back to one sample, sequenced in a study of CD8 T cells in Susac syndrome. An input of about 0.5 to 1 ug of RNA was subjected to reverse transcription using random hexamers. MiXCR, applied by TCRdb to the immunoSEQ multiplex PCR reads, yields one record per CDR3 protein. The sample gives approximately 79,000 distinct CDR3 sequences, 85% to 95% of which show up once; approximately 0.5% is in the top ten. The sample consisted of CD8+ T cells from PBMCs. The receptors were sampled from a human donor with Susac syndrome.

This chain joins TRBV19 and TRBJ2-6; D assignment may be TRBD1 or TRBD2 (5 bases each). V gave up 4 bases and J gave up 3 bases, with 10 bases separating them. The CDR3 totals 15 residues. The germline V gene encodes CDR1 LNHDA and CDR2 SQIVND (reference sequence). The CDR3 loop reads CASSTRDLGANVLTF. CDR3 in DNA: TGTGCCAGTAGTACCCGGGACCTTGGGGCCAACGTCCTGACTTTC.

The chain carries TRBV6-5 and TRBJ2-7; possible D gene TRBD2, 5 bases. There are 15 residues in the CDR3. Germline V gene data show CDR1 as MNHEY and CDR2 as SVGAGI. With 4 bases removed from V and 2 bases from J, the gap between germline ends came to 15 bases. CDR3 in DNA: TGTGCCAGCAGTTCCCACTCCCGGGAAACCTACGAGCAGTACTTC. It specifies CASSSHSRETYEQYF.

The chain links TRBV19 to TRBJ1-2; D remains ambiguous. V was pared by 3 bases and J by 5 bases, with 13 bases between. The CDR3 has 14 amino acids. CDR1 is LNHDA, CDR2 SQIVND, per germline (reference sequence). CDR3 protein: CASSMEVTGYGYTF. The CDR3 nucleotides read TGTGCCAGTAGTATGGAAGTAACTGGGTATGGCTACACCTTC.

The chain carries TRBV6-5 and TRBJ2-7; D remains ambiguous. The germline V gene has CDR1 MNHEY and CDR2 SVGAGI. The CDR3 loop spans 17 amino acids. Trimming removed 0 bases from V and 5 bases from J, with 20 bases in between. CDR3 residues: CASSYSQVQVQDHEQYF. DNA of the CDR3: TGTGCCAGCAGTTACTCCCAGGTTCAAGTCCAAGACCACGAGCAGTACTTC.

The chain employs TRBV11-2 and TRBJ2-3, with 8 bases fitting TRBD2. The CDR3 runs to 18 residues. The V segment lost 1 base and the J segment 4 bases; nucleotides outside the gene matches: 13. CDR1 and CDR2 from the germline V gene are SGHAT and FQNNGV. CDR3 coding DNA: TGTGCCAGCAGCTTAGTCTCACTAGCGGAAAGATACGCAGATACGCAGTATTTT. As protein: CASSLVSLAERYADTQYF.

This chain joins TRBV9 and TRBJ2-3; 9 nucleotides line up with TRBD2. V was pared by 0 bases and J by 6 bases, with 8 bases of the junction left unmatched. Germline CDR1 SGDLS, CDR2 YYNGEE. The CDR3 has 16 amino acids. In DNA, the CDR3 is TGTGCCAGCAGCGTAGACGGCGGGGGGGCCCCCGATACGCAGTATTTT. This gives the protein CASSVDGGGAPDTQYF.

This clonotype was counted a single time. The chain combines TRBV2 with TRBJ1-2, with TRBD1 as a possible D gene (5 bases). CDR1 and CDR2 from the germline V gene are SNHLY and FYNNEI. The CDR3 is 14 amino acids. Trimming took 6 bases from V and 5 from J, leaving 16 bases between them. CDR3 residues: CASRPNGGVYGYTF. The CDR3 DNA reads as TGTGCCAGCAGACCCAATGGAGGGGTTTATGGCTACACCTTC.

The rearrangement joins TRBV6-2 or TRBV6-3 to TRBJ2-2; unclear D gene. The CDR3 runs to 11 residues. Germline V CDR1 and CDR2: MNHEY, SVGEGT. The V gene lost 2 bases and the J gene lost 6 bases, with 1 base spanning the gap. DNA of the CDR3: TGTGCCAGCAGTTACCCCGGGGAGCTGTTTTTT. This encodes CASSYPGELFF.

V gene TRBV29-1 combines with J gene TRBJ2-7; possibly TRBD2 for D (6 bases). Germline CDR1 and CDR2: SQVTM and ANQGSEA. V was pared by 7 bases and J by 2 bases, with 21 bases between. CDR3 size: 15 residues. The CDR3 reads CSASSGLRSPYEQYF. Here the CDR3 DNA reads TGCAGCGCCTCCTCGGGACTCCGTTCTCCCTACGAGCAGTACTTC.

This chain uses TRBV6-1 with TRBJ1-1; the match to TRBD1 covers 7 bases. V shed 2 bases, J shed 1 base, and the junction held 7 bases outside the gene matches. Germline V gene data show CDR1 as MNHNS and CDR2 as SASEGT. The CDR3 has 16 residues. CDR3 sequence reads: CASSETHRGPNTEAFF. In DNA form, the CDR3 reads TGTGCCAGCAGTGAAACTCACAGGGGTCCGAACACTGAAGCTTTCTTT.

The chain's CDR3 is CASSLSGEQYF. CDR3 DNA: TGTGCCAGCAGCTTATCCGGCGAGCAGTACTTC. The V gene is TRBV7-9, the J gene TRBJ2-7; unclear D gene. Germline V gives CDR1 SEHNR, CDR2 FQNEAQ (reference sequence). V was shortened by 2 bases and J by 6 bases, with 5 bases between the two germline ends. CDR3 length: 11 residues.

This chain uses TRBV12-3 or TRBV12-4 with TRBJ1-6, with D perhaps matching TRBD1 (5 bases). Trimming shortened V by 8 bases and J by 6 bases, and 14 bases separated the two germline ends. The CDR3 covers 14 residues. CDR3 bases: TGTGCCAGCGGAGTTGGGGCGCCTAATTCACCCCTCCACTTT. The encoded protein is CASGVGAPNSPLHF.

This clonotype has a single count. The rearrangement uses TRBV7-9 and TRBJ2-5; 7 bases agree with TRBD1. Unmatched junction bases numbered 9, after V lost 5 bases and J lost 3 bases. The CDR3 is 15 residues long. The V gene's germline CDR1 is SEHNR and CDR2 FQNEAQ (reference sequence). The CDR3 nucleotides read TGTGCCAGCAGCGAAAATACCGGGACAGAAGAGACCCAGTACTTC. Residues: CASSENTGTEETQYF.

The chain recombines TRBV20-1 with TRBJ2-1; 7 nucleotides agree with TRBD2. This CDR3 has 18 amino acids. V gave up 3 bases and J gave up 0 bases; unmatched junction bases: 14. The germline V gene has CDR1 DFQATT and CDR2 SNEGSKA (reference sequence). The CDR3 DNA reads as TGCAGTGCTAGGCCAACGGGCAACCGGGACTACTCCTACAATGAGCAGTTCTTC. It specifies CSARPTGNRDYSYNEQFF.

The rearrangement links TRBV11-2 to TRBJ1-6; 8 positions agree with TRBD1. Germline CDR1 SGHAT, CDR2 FQNNGV. After removal of 5 bases from V and 7 bases from J, the junction contained 7 bases not matched to a gene. The CDR3 is made up of 15 amino acids. The CDR3 bases are TGTGCCAGCAGCCAGCAGAACAGGGGGAATTCACCCCTCCACTTT. This encodes CASSQQNRGNSPLHF.

The V gene is TRBV5-6, the J gene TRBJ2-2; 8 bases map to TRBD1. This CDR3 has 17 residues. V gave up 6 bases and J gave up 6 bases; unmatched junction bases: 16. CDR1 and CDR2 (germline): SGHDT, YYEEEE. The CDR3 region is CASTSLSGTGQPGELFF. The CDR3 bases are TGTGCCAGCACCTCGCTATCCGGGACAGGCCAACCCGGGGAGCTGTTTTTT.

This clonotype was picked up one time. CDR3 sequence: CASSYSGGAGVRYEQYF. CDR3 DNA: TGTGCCAGCAGTTACTCGGGAGGAGCGGGAGTGCGGTACGAGCAGTACTTC. The chain carries TRBV6-5 and TRBJ2-7; TRBD2 matches at 8 bases. Germline trimming cut 0 bases from V and 4 bases from J; bases unmatched to any gene: 11. The CDR3 loop spans 17 amino acids. In germline, CDR1 is MNHEY, CDR2 SVGAGI.

The gene calls are TRBV6-1 and TRBJ1-5; D remains ambiguous. CDR1 is MNHNS and CDR2 is SASEGT in the germline V gene. V was cut by 3 bases and J by 1 base, with 7 bases left in between. The CDR3 totals 14 residues. In nucleotides, the CDR3 is TGTGCCAGCAGTGAGAGGTCCAGCAATCAGCCCCAGCATTTT. Its translation is CASSERSSNQPQHF.

The chain links TRBV30 to TRBJ2-1; TRBD2 matches 8 bases. Germline values: CDR1 GTSNPN, CDR2 SVGIG (reference sequence). CDR3 length equals 14 residues. V was clipped by 0 bases and J by 7 bases; unmatched bases: 5. In DNA form, the CDR3 reads TGTGCCTGGAGTGTATTCGGGGGGGCTAATGAGCAGTTCTTC. It encodes CAWSVFGGANEQFF.

This chain links TRBV7-8 with TRBJ2-3; tentative D call: TRBD1 (5 bases). The CDR3 contains 14 residues. Trimming stripped 5 bases from V and 2 bases from J, with 11 bases between. The V gene's germline CDR1 is SGHVS and CDR2 FQNEAQ. CDR3 loop: CASSPMDTTDTQYF. CDR3 coding DNA: TGTGCCAGCAGCCCTATGGACACCACAGATACGCAGTATTTT.